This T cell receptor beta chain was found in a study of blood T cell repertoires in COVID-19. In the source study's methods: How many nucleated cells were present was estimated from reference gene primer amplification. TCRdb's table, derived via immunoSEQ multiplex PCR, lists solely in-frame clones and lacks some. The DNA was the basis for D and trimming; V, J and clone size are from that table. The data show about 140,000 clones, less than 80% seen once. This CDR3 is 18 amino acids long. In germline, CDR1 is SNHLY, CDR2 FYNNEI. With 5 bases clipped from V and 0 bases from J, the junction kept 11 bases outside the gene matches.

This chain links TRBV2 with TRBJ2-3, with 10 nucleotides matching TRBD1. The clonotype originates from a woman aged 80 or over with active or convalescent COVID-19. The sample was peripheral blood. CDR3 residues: CASSKRDRGISSTDTQYF. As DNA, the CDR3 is TGTGCCAGCAGTAAACGGGACAGGGGAATTTCTAGCACAGATACGCAGTATTTT.